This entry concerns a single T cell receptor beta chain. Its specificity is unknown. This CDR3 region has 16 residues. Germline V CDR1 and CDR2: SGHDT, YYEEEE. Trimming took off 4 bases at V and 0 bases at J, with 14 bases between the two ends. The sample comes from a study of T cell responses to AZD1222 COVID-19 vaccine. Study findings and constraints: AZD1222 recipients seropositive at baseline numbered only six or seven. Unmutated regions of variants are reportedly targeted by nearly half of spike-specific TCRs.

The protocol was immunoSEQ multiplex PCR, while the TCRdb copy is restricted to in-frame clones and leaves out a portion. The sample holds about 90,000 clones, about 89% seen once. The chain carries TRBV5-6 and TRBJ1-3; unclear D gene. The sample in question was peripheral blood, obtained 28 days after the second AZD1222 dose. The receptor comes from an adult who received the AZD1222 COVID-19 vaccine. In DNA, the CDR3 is TGTGCCAGCAGCCCCCGACGGCAGAACTCTGGAAACACCATATATTTT. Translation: CASSPRRQNSGNTIYF.